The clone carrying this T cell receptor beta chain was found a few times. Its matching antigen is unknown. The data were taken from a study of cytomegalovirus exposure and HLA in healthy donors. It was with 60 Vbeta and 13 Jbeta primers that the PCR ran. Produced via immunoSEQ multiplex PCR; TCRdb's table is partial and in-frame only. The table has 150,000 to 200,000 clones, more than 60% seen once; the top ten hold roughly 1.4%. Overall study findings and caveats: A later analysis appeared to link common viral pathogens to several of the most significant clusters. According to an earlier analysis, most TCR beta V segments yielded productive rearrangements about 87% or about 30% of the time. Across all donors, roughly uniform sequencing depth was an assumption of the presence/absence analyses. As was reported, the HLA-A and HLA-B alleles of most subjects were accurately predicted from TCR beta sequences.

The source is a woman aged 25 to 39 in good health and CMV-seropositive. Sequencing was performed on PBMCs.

The CDR3 reads CAISEGGPNQPQHF. DNA of the CDR3: TGTGCCATCAGTGAGGGGGGCCCCAATCAGCCCCAGCATTTT. The gene calls are TRBV10-3 and TRBJ1-5; possibly TRBD1 for D (6 bases). Trimming removed 2 bases from V and 3 bases from J, with 8 bases in between. The CDR3 totals 14 residues. The V gene's germline CDR1 is ENHRY and CDR2 SYGVKD.